The 7 T cell receptor beta chains presented below share a single source sample, sequenced in a study of blood T cell repertoires in COVID-19. The assay was immunoSEQ multiplex PCR, and TCRdb's table has in-frame clones only and misses some. The table lists about 380,000 clones, 88% of them singletons. The sample consisted of PBMCs or T cells enriched from blood (not recorded which). Receptors were obtained from a woman aged 18-29 years who had recovered from COVID-19.

The chain carries TRBV29-1 and TRBJ1-1; TRBD1 might be the D (6 bases). The CDR3 totals 13 residues. Deletions cut 3 bases from V and 5 bases from J, with 13 bases between. The V gene's germline CDR1 is SQVTM and CDR2 ANQGSEA. CDR3 DNA: TGCAGCGTTGATGGGGGCGAGGGAACTGAAGCTTTCTTT. As protein: CSVDGGEGTEAFF.

The chain links TRBV11-2 to TRBJ1-1; D unresolved. From germline, CDR1 is SGHAT and CDR2 FQNNGV. Deletions cut 5 bases from V and 1 base from J, with 8 bases between. This CDR3 spans 13 amino acids. The CDR3 coding sequence is TGTGCCAGCAGCCCTAGACCGAACACTGAAGCTTTCTTT. Translating it yields CASSPRPNTEAFF.

This clone was seen once. The V call is TRBV7-2, the J call TRBJ1-2, with D maybe TRBD1 (5 bases). Germline values: CDR1 SGHTA, CDR2 FQGNSA. The length of the CDR3 is 13 residues. V was clipped by 7 bases and J by 4 bases, with 13 bases between them. For the CDR3, the DNA is TGTGCCAGCACGCTAGGGGCAAGCTATGGCTACACCTTC. Translation: CASTLGASYGYTF.

The chain recombines TRBV6-4 with TRBJ1-6, with no clear D. V dropped 3 bases and J dropped 7 bases, with 16 bases sitting between them. The CDR3 is 16 amino acids. The germline CDR1 and CDR2 sequences are MRHNA and SNTAGT. As DNA, the CDR3 is TGTGCCAGCAGTGATCGACACGAACGTCCGAATTCACCCCTCCACTTT. This translates into CASSDRHERPNSPLHF.

In its sample, this clone was seen a few times. The rearrangement uses TRBV7-2 and TRBJ1-2, with 7 bases fitting TRBD1. Germline CDR1 reads SGHTA; CDR2 reads FQGNSA. This CDR3 region has 14 residues. V was pared by 2 bases and J by 2 bases, with 2 bases of the junction left unmatched. The DNA of the CDR3 is TGTGCCAGCAGCTTAAAGGGGGCCAACTATGGCTACACCTTC. It codes for CASSLKGANYGYTF.

This sequence joins TRBV7-2 and TRBJ2-6; 7 bases are shared with TRBD1. This CDR3 contains 15 residues. Per germline, CDR1 SGHTA and CDR2 FQGNSA. The ends lost 6 bases at V and 2 bases at J; junction bases unmatched: 4. The CDR3 region is CASRGGGAGANVLTF. DNA of the CDR3: TGTGCCAGCAGAGGGGGCGGTGCTGGGGCCAACGTCCTGACTTTC.

The V call is TRBV6-1, the J call TRBJ1-2, with TRBD1 matching 8 bases. V shed 4 bases, J shed 6 bases, and the junction held 13 bases outside the gene matches. CDR3 length: 16 amino acids. In germline, CDR1 is MNHNS, CDR2 SASEGT. The chain's CDR3 is CASSVRPGVTGDGYTF. CDR3 DNA sequence: TGTGCCAGCAGTGTTAGACCCGGAGTGACAGGGGATGGCTACACCTTC.